This T cell receptor (beta chain) was retrieved from a study of early T cells in non-severe SARS-CoV-2 infection. The overall study: Sequencing targeted bulk RNA from unsorted whole blood, leaving chains unpaired. Study-level points and caveats: Reliance on VDJdb matching favored anti-spike CD8 responses; private and CD4 specificities were missed.

Germline V gene data show CDR1 as MDHEN and CDR2 as SYDVKM. The length of the CDR3 is 12 residues. V was clipped by 5 bases and J by 9 bases, with 14 bases between them. Individual cDNA molecules each received unique molecular identifiers attached to them. TCRdb re-analysed the 5' RACE reads in MiXCR, keeping a single row per CDR3 protein. The data hold 25,000 to 30,000 distinct CDR3 sequences, with about 4.5% observed a single time. This clonotype was counted many times. Its antigen is currently unknown. This chain links TRBV28 with TRBJ2-7; D possibly corresponds to TRBD1 (6 bases). This sequence originates from an adult who was a healthcare worker with PCR-confirmed SARS-CoV-2 infection or an uninfected control (not recorded which). Source material: whole blood. CDR3 protein: CASSPPRGGQYF. DNA for the CDR3: TGTGCCAGCAGTCCCCCCAGGGGTGGGCAGTACTTC. Complete variable domain (other parts from reference TRBV28 and TRBJ2-7): DVKVTQSSRYLVKRTGEKVFLECVQDMDHENMFWYRQDPGLGLRLIYFSYDVKMKEKGDIPEGYSVSREKKERFSLILESASTNQTSMYLCASSPPRGGQYFGPGTRLTVT.